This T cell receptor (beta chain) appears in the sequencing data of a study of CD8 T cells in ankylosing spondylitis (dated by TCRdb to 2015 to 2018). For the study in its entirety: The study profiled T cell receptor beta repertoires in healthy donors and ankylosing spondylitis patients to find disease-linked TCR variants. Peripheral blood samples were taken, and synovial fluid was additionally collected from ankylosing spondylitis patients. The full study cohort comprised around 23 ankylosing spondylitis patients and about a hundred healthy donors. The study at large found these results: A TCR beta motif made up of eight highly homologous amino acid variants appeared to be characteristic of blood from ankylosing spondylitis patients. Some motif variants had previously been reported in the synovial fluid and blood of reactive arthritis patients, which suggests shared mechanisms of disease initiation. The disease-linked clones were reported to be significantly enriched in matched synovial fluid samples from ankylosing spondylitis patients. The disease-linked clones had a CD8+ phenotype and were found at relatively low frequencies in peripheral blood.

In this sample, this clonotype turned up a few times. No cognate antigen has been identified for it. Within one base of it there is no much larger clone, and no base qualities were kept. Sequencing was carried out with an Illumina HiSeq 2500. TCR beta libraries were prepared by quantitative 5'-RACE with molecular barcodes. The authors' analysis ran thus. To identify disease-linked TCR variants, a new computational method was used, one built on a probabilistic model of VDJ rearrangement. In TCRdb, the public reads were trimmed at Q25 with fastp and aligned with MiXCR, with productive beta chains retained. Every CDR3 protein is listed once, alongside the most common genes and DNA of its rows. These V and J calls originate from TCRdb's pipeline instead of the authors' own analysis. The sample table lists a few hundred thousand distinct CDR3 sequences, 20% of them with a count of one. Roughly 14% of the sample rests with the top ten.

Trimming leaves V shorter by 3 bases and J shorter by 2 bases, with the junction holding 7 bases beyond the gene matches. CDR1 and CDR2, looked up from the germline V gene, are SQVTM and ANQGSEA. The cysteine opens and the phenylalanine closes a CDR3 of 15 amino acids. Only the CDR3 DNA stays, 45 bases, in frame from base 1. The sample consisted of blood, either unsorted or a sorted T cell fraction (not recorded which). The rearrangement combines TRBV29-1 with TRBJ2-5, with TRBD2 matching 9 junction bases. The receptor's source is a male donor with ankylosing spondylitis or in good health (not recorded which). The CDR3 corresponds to CSVDVGLANQETQYF. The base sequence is TGCAGCGTTGATGTAGGACTAGCGAATCAAGAGACCCAGTACTTC.